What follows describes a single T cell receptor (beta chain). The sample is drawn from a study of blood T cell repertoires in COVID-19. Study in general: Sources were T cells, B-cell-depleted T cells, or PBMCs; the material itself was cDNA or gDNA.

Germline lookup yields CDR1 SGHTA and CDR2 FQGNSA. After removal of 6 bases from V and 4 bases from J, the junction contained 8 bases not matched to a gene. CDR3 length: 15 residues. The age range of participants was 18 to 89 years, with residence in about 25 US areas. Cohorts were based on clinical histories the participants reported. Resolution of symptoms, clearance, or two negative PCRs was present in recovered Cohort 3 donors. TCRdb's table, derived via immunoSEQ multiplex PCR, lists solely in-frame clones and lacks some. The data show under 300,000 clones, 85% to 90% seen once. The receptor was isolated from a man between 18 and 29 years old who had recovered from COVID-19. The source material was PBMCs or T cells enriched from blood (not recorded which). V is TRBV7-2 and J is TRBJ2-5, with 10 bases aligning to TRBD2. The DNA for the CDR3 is TGTGCCAGCAGGGAGGCTAGCGGGAGCTTAGAGACCCAGTACTTC. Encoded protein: CASREASGSLETQYF. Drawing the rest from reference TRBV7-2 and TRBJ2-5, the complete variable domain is GAGVSQSPSNKVTEKGKDVELRCDPISGHTALYWYRQSLGQGLEFLIYFQGNSAPDKSGLPSDRFSAERTGGSVSTLTIQRTQQEDSAVYLCASREASGSLETQYFGPGTRLLVL.